This T cell receptor (beta chain) was recovered during a study of cytomegalovirus exposure and HLA in healthy donors. Whole-study context: There were some 81 million unique TCRs (from HLA-typed donors) in an early data release.

The CDR3 is made up of 15 amino acids. Losses at the gene ends were 5 bases for V and 7 bases for J; bases not matched to a gene: 10. Per the germline V gene, CDR1 is LNHDA and CDR2 is SQIVND (reference sequence). A multiplex PCR was run with 60 Vbeta primers and 13 Jbeta primers. The assay was immunoSEQ multiplex PCR, and TCRdb's table has in-frame clones only and misses some. The sample consists of 130,000 to 150,000 clones, almost 80% of them appearing once. This chain connects TRBV19 to TRBJ1-4; TRBD1 agrees at 7 bases. The TCR was taken from a woman aged 25 to 39 in good health and CMV-seronegative. Sample: PBMCs. The CDR3: CASSASQGSREKLFF. The CDR3 nucleotides read TGTGCCAGTAGTGCCTCACAGGGGTCACGTGAAAAACTGTTTTTT.